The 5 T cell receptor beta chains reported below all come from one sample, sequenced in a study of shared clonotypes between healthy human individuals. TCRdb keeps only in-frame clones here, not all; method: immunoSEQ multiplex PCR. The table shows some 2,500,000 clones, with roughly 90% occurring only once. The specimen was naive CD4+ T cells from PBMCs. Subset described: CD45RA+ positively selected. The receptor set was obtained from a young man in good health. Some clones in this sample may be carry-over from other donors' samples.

The CDR3 DNA follows: TGCAGCTCGGGCCGGGCTAGAGAGACCCAGTACTTC. It codes for CSSGRARETQYF. The chain links TRBV29-1 to TRBJ2-5; D not certain. The CDR3 runs to 12 residues. Per the germline V gene, CDR1 is SQVTM and CDR2 is ANQGSEA. V was trimmed by 8 bases and J by 4 bases, leaving 14 bases between them.

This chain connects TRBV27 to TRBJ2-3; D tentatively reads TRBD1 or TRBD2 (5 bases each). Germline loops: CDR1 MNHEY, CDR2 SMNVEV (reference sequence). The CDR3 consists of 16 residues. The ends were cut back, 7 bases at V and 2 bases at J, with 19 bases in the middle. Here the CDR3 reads CASNKAGTPHTDTQYF. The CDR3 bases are TGTGCCAGCAACAAAGCAGGGACGCCACACACAGATACGCAGTATTTT.

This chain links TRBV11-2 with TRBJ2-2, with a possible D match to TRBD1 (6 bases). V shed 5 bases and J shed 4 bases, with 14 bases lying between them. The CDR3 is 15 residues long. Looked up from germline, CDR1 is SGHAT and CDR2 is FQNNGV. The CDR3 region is CASSPLRGGTGELFF. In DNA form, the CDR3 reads TGTGCCAGCAGCCCCCTCCGAGGGGGCACCGGGGAGCTGTTTTTT. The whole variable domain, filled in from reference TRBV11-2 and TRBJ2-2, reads EAGVAQSPRYKIIEKRQSVAFWCNPISGHATLYWYQQILGQGPKLLIQFQNNGVVDDSQLPKDRFSAERLKGVDSTLKIQPAKLEDSAVYLCASSPLRGGTGELFFGEGSRLTVL.

CDR3 DNA sequence: TGTGCCAGCAGGTACAGCACTAGCGGGCAACATGAGACCCAGTACTTC. It specifies CASRYSTSGQHETQYF. V usage is TRBV5-4 and J usage is TRBJ2-5; 9 nucleotides align to TRBD2. The CDR3 length is 16 residues. J lost 5 bases, V lost 5 bases, and 13 bases had no gene match. Germline loops: CDR1 SGHNT, CDR2 YYREEE (reference sequence).

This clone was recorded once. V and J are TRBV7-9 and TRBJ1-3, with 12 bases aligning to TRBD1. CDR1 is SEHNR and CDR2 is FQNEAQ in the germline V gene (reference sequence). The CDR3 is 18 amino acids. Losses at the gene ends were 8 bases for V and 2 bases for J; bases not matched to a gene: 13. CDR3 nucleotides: TGTGCCAGCTCCTCGGGGACAGGGGGCTGGATAACTGGAAACACCATATATTTT. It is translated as CASSSGTGGWITGNTIYF.